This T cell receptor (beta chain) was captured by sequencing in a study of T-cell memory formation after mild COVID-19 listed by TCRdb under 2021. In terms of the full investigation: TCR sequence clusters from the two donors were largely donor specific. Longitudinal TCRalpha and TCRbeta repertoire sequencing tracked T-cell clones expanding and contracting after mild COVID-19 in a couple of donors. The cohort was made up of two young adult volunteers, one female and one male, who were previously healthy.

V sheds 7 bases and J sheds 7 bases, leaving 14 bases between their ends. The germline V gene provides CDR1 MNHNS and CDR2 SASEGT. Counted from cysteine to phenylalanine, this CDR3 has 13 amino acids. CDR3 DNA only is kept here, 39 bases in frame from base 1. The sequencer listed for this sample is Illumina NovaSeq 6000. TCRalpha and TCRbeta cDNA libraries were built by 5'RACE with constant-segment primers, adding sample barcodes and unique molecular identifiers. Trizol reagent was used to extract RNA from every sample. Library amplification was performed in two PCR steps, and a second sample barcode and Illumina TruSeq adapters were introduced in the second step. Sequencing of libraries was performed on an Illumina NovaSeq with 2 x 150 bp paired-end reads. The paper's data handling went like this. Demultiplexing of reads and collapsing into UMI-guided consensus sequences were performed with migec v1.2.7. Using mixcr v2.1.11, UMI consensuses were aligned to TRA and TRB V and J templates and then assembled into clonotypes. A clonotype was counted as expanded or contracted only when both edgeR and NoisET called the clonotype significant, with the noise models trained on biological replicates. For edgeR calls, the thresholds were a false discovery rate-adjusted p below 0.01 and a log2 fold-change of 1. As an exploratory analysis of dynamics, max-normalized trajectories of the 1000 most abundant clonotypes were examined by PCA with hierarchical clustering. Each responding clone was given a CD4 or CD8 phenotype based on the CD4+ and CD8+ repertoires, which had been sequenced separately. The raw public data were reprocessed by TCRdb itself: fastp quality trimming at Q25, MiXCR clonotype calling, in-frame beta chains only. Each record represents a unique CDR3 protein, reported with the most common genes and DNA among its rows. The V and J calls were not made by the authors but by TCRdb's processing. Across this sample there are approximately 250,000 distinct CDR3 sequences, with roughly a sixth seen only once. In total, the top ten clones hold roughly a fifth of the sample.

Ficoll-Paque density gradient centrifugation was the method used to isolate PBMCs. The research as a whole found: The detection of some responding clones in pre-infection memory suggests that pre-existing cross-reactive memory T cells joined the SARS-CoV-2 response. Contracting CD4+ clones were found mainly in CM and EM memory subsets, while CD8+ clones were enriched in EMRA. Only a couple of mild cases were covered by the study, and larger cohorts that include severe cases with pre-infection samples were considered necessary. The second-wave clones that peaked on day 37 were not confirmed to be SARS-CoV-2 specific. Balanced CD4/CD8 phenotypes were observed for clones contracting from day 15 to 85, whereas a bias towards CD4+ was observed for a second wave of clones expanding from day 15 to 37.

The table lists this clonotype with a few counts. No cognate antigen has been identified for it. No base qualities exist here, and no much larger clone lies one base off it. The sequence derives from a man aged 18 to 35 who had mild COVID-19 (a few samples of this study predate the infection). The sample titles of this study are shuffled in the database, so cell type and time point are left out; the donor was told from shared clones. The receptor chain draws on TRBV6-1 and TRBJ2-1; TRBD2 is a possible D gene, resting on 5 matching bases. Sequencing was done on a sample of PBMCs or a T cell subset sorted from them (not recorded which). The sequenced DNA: TGTGCCAGCAAGGCAGACTCGGGGAATGAGCAGTTCTTC. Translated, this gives CASKADSGNEQFF.